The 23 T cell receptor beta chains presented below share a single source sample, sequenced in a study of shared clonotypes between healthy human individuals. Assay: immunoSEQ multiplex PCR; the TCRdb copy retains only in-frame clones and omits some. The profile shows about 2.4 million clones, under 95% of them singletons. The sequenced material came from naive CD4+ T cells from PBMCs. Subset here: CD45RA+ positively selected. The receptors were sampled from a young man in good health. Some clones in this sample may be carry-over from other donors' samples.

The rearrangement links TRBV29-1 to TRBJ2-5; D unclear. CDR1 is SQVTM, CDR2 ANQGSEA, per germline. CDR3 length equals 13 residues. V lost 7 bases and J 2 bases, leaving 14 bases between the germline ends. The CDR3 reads CSAIVGPQETQYF. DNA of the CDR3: TGCAGCGCCATCGTCGGACCACAAGAGACCCAGTACTTC.

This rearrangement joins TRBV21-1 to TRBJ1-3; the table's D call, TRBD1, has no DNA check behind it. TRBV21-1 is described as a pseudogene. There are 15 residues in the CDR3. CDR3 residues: CASRNQGASGNTIYF. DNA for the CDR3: TGTGCCAGCAGAAATCAGGGGGCTTCTGGAAACACCATATATTTT.

In nucleotides, the CDR3 is TGTGCCAGCAGCTCGGGACTAGCCGCTGAGCAGTTCTTC. Translated, it gives CASSSGLAAEQFF. The rearrangement joins TRBV7-2 to TRBJ2-1; TRBD2 matches at 9 bases. The CDR3 is 13 residues long. Per germline, CDR1 SGHTA and CDR2 FQGNSA. J lost 9 bases, V lost 4 bases, and 4 bases had no gene match.

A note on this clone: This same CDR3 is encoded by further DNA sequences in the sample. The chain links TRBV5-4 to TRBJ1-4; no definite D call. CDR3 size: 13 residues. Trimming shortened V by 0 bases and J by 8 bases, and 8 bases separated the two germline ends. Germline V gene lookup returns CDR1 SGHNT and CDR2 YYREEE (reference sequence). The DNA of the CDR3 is TGTGCCAGCAGCTTGGCCGTGGGCGAAAAACTGTTTTTT. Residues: CASSLAVGEKLFF. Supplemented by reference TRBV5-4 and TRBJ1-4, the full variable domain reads ETGVTQSPTHLIKTRGQQVTLRCSSQSGHNTVSWYQQALGQGPQFIFQYYREEENGRGNFPPRFSGLQFPNYSSELNVNALELDDSALYLCASSLAVGEKLFFGSGTQLSVL.

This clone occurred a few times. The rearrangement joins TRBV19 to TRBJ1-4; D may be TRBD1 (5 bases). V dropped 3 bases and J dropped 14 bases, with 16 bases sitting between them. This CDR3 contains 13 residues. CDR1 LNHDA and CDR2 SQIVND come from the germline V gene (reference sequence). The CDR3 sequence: CASSIRDGTYLFF. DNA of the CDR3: TGTGCCAGTAGTATCCGGGACGGGACTTATCTGTTTTTT.

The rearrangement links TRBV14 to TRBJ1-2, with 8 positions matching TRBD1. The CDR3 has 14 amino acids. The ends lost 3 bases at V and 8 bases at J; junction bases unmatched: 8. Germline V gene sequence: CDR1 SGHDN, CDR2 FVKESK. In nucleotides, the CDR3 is TGTGCCAGCAGCCAGTCCAGGGGGCTAGAAGGCTACACCTTC. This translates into CASSQSRGLEGYTF.

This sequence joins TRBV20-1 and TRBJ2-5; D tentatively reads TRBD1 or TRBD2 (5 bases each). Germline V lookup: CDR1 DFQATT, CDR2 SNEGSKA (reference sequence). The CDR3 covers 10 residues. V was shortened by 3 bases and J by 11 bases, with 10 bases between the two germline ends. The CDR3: CSARGEEQYF. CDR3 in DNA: TGCAGTGCTAGGGGGGAAGAGCAGTACTTC.

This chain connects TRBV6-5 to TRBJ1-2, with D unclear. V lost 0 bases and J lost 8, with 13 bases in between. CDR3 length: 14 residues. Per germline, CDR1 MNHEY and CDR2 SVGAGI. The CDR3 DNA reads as TGTGCCAGCAGTTACTCGCGAGGGAGACTCGGCTACACCTTC. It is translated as CASSYSRGRLGYTF.

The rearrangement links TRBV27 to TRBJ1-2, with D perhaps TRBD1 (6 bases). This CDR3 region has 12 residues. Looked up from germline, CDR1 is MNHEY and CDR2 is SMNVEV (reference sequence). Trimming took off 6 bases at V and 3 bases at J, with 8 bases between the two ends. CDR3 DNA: TGTGCCAGCAGGAACAGGGACTATGGCTACACCTTC. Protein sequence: CASRNRDYGYTF.

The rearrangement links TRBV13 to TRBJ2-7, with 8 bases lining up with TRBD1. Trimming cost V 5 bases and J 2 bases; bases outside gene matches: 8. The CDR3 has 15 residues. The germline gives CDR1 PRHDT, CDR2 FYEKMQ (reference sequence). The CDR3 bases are TGTGCCAGCAGCCTAGACAGGGGTGGCCCCTACGAGCAGTACTTC. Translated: CASSLDRGGPYEQYF.

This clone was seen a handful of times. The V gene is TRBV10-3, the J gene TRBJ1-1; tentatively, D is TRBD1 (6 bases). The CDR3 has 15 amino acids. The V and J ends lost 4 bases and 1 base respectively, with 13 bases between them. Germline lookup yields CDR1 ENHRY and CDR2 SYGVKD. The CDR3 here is CAISGIGGRNTEAFF. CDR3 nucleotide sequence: TGTGCCATCAGTGGCATCGGGGGGCGGAACACTGAAGCTTTCTTT.

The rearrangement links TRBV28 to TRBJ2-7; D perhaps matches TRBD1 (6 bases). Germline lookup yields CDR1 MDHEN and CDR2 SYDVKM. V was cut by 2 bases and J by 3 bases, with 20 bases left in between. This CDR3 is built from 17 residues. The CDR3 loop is CASSLNFLGQGRYEQYF. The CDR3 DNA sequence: TGTGCCAGCAGTTTAAATTTTCTGGGACAAGGACGCTACGAGCAGTACTTC.

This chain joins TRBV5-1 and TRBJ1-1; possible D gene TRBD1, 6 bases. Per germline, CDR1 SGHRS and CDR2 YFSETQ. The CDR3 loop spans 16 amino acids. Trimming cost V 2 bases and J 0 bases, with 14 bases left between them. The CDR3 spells CASSFAGAFMNTEAFF. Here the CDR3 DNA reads TGCGCCAGCAGCTTCGCAGGGGCTTTTATGAACACTGAAGCTTTCTTT.

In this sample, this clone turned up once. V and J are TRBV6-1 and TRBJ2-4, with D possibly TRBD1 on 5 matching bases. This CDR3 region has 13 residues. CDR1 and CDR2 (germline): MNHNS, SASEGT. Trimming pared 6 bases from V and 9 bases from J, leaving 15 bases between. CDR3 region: CASRETALGIQYF. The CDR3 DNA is TGTGCCAGCAGGGAGACAGCTTTGGGCATTCAGTACTTC.

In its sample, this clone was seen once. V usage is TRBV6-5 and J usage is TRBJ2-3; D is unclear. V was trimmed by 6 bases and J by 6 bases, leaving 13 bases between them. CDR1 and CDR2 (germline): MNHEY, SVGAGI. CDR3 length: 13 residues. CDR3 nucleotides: TGTGCCAGCAGGCCGGACGGGCGGGATACGCAGTATTTT. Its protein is CASRPDGRDTQYF.

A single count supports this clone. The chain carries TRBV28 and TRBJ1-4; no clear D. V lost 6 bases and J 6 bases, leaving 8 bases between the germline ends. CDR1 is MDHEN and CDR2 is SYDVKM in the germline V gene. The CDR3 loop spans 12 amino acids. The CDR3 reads CASSNPDEKLFF. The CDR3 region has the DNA TGTGCCAGCAGCAACCCGGATGAAAAACTGTTTTTT.

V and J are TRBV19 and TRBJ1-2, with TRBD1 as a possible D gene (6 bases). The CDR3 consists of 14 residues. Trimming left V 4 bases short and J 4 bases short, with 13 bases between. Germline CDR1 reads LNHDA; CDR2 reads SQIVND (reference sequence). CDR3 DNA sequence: TGTGCCAGTAGTACCCAGGGGCGGGGCTATGGCTACACCTTC. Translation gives CASSTQGRGYGYTF.

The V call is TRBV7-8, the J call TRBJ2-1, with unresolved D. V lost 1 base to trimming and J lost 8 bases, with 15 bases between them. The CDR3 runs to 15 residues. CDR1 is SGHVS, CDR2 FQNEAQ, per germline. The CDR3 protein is CASSLEKRWGDEQFF. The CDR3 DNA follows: TGTGCCAGCAGCTTAGAAAAAAGGTGGGGTGATGAGCAGTTCTTC.

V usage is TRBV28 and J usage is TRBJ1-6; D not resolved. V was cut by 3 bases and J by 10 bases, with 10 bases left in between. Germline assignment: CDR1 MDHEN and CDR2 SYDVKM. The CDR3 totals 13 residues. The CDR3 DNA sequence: TGTGCCAGCAGTTTTGGGTGGGGATCACCCCTCCACTTT. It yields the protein CASSFGWGSPLHF.

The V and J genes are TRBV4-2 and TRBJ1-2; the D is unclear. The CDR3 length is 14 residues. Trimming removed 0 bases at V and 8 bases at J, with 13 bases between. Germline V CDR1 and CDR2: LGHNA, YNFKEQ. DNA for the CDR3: TGTGCCAGCAGCCAAGATCCTTTGGTCGGGGGCTACACCTTC. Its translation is CASSQDPLVGGYTF.

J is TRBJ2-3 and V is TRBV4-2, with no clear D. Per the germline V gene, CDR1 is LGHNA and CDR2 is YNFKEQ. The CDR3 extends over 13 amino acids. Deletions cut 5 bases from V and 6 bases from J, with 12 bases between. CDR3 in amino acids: CASSVRPPDTQYF. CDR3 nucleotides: TGTGCCAGCAGCGTACGTCCCCCTGATACGCAGTATTTT.

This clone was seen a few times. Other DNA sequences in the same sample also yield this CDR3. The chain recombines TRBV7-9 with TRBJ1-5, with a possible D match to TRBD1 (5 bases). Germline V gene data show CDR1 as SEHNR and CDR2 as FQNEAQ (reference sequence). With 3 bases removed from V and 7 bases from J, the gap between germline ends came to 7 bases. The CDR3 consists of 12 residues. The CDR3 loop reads CASSLGVQPQHF. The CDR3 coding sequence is TGTGCCAGCAGCTTGGGGGTACAGCCCCAGCATTTT. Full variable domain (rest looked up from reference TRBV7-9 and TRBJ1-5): DTGVSQNPRHKITKRGQNVTFRCDPISEHNRLYWYRQTLGQGPEFLTYFQNEAQLEKSRLLSDRFSAERPKGSFSTLEIQRTEQGDSAMYLCASSLGVQPQHFGDGTRLSIL.

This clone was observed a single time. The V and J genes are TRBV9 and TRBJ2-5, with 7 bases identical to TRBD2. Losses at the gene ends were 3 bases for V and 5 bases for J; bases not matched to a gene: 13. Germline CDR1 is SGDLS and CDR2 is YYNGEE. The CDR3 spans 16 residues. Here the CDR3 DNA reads TGTGCCAGCAGCGCCCAAGGCAGCGGGATAGGGGAGACCCAGTACTTC. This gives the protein CASSAQGSGIGETQYF.